The clone carrying this T cell receptor (beta chain) was seen only once. This sample is drawn from a study of blood T cell repertoires in COVID-19. Looking at the study overall: Acute and convalescent COVID-19 samples came from the United States, Italy and Spain. PBMCs, B-cell-depleted T cells, or T cells provided the cDNA or gDNA that made up the material.

Under the authors' procedure: Amplified reference gene primers provided the basis for estimating nucleated cell counts. The data were produced by immunoSEQ multiplex PCR, yet TCRdb's version contains in-frame clones alone and is incomplete. V and J calls and clone size are those listed in that table; D and trimming were worked out from the DNA. The sample shows about 26,000 clones, about 87% of them seen only once. V was pared by 3 bases and J by 7 bases, with 9 bases between. The length of the CDR3 is 12 residues. Germline V gene data show CDR1 as KGHSH and CDR2 as LQKENI. The receptor's source is a human donor in a cohort sampled during active COVID-19. The chain is built from TRBV18 and TRBJ1-1; no definite D call. Sequenced input: peripheral blood. The CDR3 loop reads CASSPQTLEAFF. In nucleotides, the CDR3 is TGTGCCAGCTCACCGCAGACACTTGAAGCTTTCTTT.